The 20 T cell receptor beta chains below come from one sample, sequenced in a study of identical twins. TCRdb ran MiXCR on the 5' RACE reads and lists one entry per CDR3 protein. The sample has some 200,000 distinct CDR3 sequences; 7.5% are singletons. The sample was also linked to a second study, of yellow fever vaccine responses in identical twins.

Sequencing was performed on memory (CD45RO+) T cells sorted from blood. The receptors stem from a young woman in good health.

The gene calls are TRBV7-2 and TRBJ2-7; 7 nucleotides match TRBD2. There are 14 residues in the CDR3. Germline CDR1 reads SGHTA; CDR2 reads FQGNSA. The junction had 4 bases not matched to a gene; V was cut back by 2 bases and J by 3 bases. The CDR3 bases are TGTGCCAGCAGCTTAAATTCGGGGGGCTACGAGCAGTACTTC. Amino acid sequence: CASSLNSGGYEQYF. Filled out from reference TRBV7-2 and TRBJ2-7, the complete variable domain reads GAGVSQSPSNKVTEKGKDVELRCDPISGHTALYWYRQSLGQGLEFLIYFQGNSAPDKSGLPSDRFSAERTGGSVSTLTIQRTQQEDSAVYLCASSLNSGGYEQYFGPGTRLTVT.

The chain links TRBV4-2 to TRBJ2-3; tentatively, D is TRBD2 (6 bases). The CDR3 runs to 15 residues. The germline V gene encodes CDR1 LGHNA and CDR2 YNFKEQ. V was trimmed by 1 base and J by 5 bases, leaving 13 bases between them. The chain's CDR3 is CASSQVTSMGDTQYF. The CDR3 DNA follows: TGTGCCAGCAGCCAAGTGACTAGTATGGGAGATACGCAGTATTTT.

There are many counts of this clonotype. The genes are TRBV10-3 and TRBJ2-1, with TRBD1 as a possible D gene (6 bases). Germline values: CDR1 ENHRY, CDR2 SYGVKD. The CDR3 has 14 amino acids. With 6 bases removed from V and 7 bases from J, the gap between germline ends came to 16 bases. CDR3 sequence reads: CAIRQGLGSNEQFF. The CDR3, as DNA: TGTGCCATCAGGCAGGGGTTGGGCTCGAATGAGCAGTTCTTC.

The V and J genes are TRBV6-1 and TRBJ2-3, with D possibly called TRBD1 or TRBD2 (6 bases each). In germline, CDR1 is MNHNS, CDR2 SASEGT. Between the trimmed V and J ends, which lost 7 bases and 0 bases, there was a span of 14 bases. The CDR3 has 15 residues. CDR3 sequence reads: CASTTPGASTDTQYF. The CDR3 coding sequence is TGTGCCAGCACCACACCGGGGGCTAGCACAGATACGCAGTATTTT.

The rearrangement links TRBV24-1 to TRBJ2-3, with TRBD2 matching over 11 bases. This CDR3 region has 17 residues. V shed 4 bases and J 0 bases; nucleotides not matched to a gene: 5. Per germline, CDR1 KGHDR and CDR2 SFDVKD. CDR3 sequence (DNA): TGTGCCACCAGTGAAGAACTAGCGGGGGAAAGCACAGATACGCAGTATTTT. Encoded protein: CATSEELAGESTDTQYF.

The chain couples TRBV3-1 to TRBJ2-3, with 8 nucleotides matching TRBD1. J lost 1 base, V lost 3 bases, and 3 bases had no gene match. Germline V gene sequence: CDR1 LGHDT, CDR2 YNNKEL (reference sequence). CDR3 size: 15 residues. CDR3 in DNA: TGTGCCAGCAGCCAGGGACAGGACCGCACAGATACGCAGTATTTT. Protein: CASSQGQDRTDTQYF.

Ten or more counts support this clonotype. V and J are TRBV5-6 and TRBJ1-1; TRBD1 might be the D (5 bases). V dropped 0 bases and J dropped 0 bases, with 9 bases sitting between them. The CDR3 runs 15 residues. Per germline, CDR1 SGHDT and CDR2 YYEEEE. In DNA, the CDR3 is TGTGCCAGCAGCTTGGGTTGGGGGATGAACACTGAAGCTTTCTTT. As protein: CASSLGWGMNTEAFF.

This clonotype was detected a few times. The CDR3 loop reads CASSLGTSGRAGDEQFF. DNA for the CDR3: TGCGCCAGCAGCTTAGGGACTAGCGGGAGGGCCGGCGATGAGCAGTTCTTC. The chain couples TRBV5-1 to TRBJ2-1, with 16 bases aligning to TRBD2. The CDR3 runs to 17 residues. The germline V gene encodes CDR1 SGHRS and CDR2 YFSETQ. Trimming at V came to 2 bases and at J to 8 bases, leaving 7 bases not matched to a gene.

The chain uses TRBV4-2 and TRBJ2-3; D is ambiguous. The CDR3 sequence is 15 residues long. The V gene's germline CDR1 is LGHNA and CDR2 YNFKEQ. V dropped 6 bases and J dropped 2 bases, with 15 bases sitting between them. The CDR3 sequence is CASRQTENPTDTQYF. The CDR3 coding sequence is TGTGCCAGCAGACAGACCGAAAATCCCACAGATACGCAGTATTTT.

This clonotype was detected ten times or more. The V and J genes are TRBV20-1 and TRBJ1-5; perhaps TRBD1 as D (5 bases). Germline assignment: CDR1 DFQATT and CDR2 SNEGSKA (reference sequence). The CDR3 loop spans 14 amino acids. The V and J ends lost 5 bases and 2 bases respectively, with 13 bases between them. The CDR3 spells CSALDRRGNQPQHF. The DNA for the CDR3 is TGCAGTGCTCTCGACAGACGGGGCAATCAGCCCCAGCATTTT.

This clonotype showed up just a few times. V gene TRBV3-1 combines with J gene TRBJ2-1; 7 bases are a match to TRBD2. Germline V gene data show CDR1 as LGHDT and CDR2 as YNNKEL (reference sequence). The V and J ends lost 0 bases and 0 bases, in that order; junction bases with no gene match: 5. The CDR3 consists of 17 residues. The CDR3 loop is CASSQEEQRGSYNEQFF. CDR3 DNA sequence: TGTGCCAGCAGCCAAGAAGAGCAGCGGGGCTCCTACAATGAGCAGTTCTTC.

This clonotype was seen ten or more times. The J gene is TRBJ2-3, the V gene TRBV9; possible D gene TRBD2, 5 bases. Per the germline V gene, CDR1 is SGDLS and CDR2 is YYNGEE. Trimming removed 7 bases from V and 6 bases from J, with 18 bases in between. The CDR3 contains 14 residues. The CDR3 region is CASAVGVSVDTQYF. CDR3 DNA: TGTGCCAGCGCCGTAGGTGTTAGCGTTGATACGCAGTATTTT.

This chain connects TRBV20-1 to TRBJ1-6, with D possibly matching TRBD1 (5 bases). Trimming removed 1 base from V and 10 bases from J, with 11 bases in between. Germline assignment: CDR1 DFQATT and CDR2 SNEGSKA (reference sequence). This CDR3 region has 13 residues. The CDR3 DNA sequence: TGCAGTGCTAGAGCAGGCCGACAGTCACCCCTCCACTTT. Amino acid sequence: CSARAGRQSPLHF.

This clonotype was picked up a small number of times. The genes are TRBV5-1 and TRBJ1-2; no firm D call. Trimming cost V 0 bases and J 4 bases, with 7 bases left between them. Germline assignment: CDR1 SGHRS and CDR2 YFSETQ. The CDR3 sequence is 13 residues long. CDR3 sequence (DNA): TGCGCCAGCAGCTTGGCTCCCTCCTATGGCTACACCTTC. It translates to CASSLAPSYGYTF.

The chain couples TRBV6-5 to TRBJ2-3; tentatively, D is TRBD1 (6 bases). V was shortened by 3 bases and J by 2 bases, with 12 bases between the two germline ends. This CDR3 is 15 amino acids long. Germline V CDR1 and CDR2: MNHEY, SVGAGI. CDR3 sequence (DNA): TGTGCCAGCAGTTATTTGGGACAAATCACAGATACGCAGTATTTT. Translating it yields CASSYLGQITDTQYF.

The J gene is TRBJ1-5, the V gene TRBV6-5, with D uncertain. Trimming took off 8 bases at V and 2 bases at J, with 7 bases between the two ends. The CDR3 totals 12 residues. CDR1 and CDR2 (germline): MNHEY, SVGAGI. The CDR3 nucleotides are TGTGCCAGCGGCGGGCGCAATCAGCCCCAGCATTTT. Protein: CASGGRNQPQHF.

This rearrangement joins TRBV7-2 to TRBJ1-5; D might be TRBD1 (6 bases). The CDR3 loop spans 16 amino acids. Trimming pared 4 bases from V and 2 bases from J, leaving 15 bases between. CDR1 and CDR2 from the germline V gene are SGHTA and FQGNSA. The CDR3 nucleotides read TGTGCCAGCAGCTCGGCCACAGGGAAGGGCAATCAGCCCCAGCATTTT. Protein product: CASSSATGKGNQPQHF.

The chain couples TRBV7-2 to TRBJ1-2; D is perhaps TRBD1 (6 bases). V lost 3 bases to trimming and J lost 4 bases, with 9 bases between them. Germline CDR1 reads SGHTA; CDR2 reads FQGNSA. The CDR3 spans 13 residues. The CDR3 sequence is CASSFGDIYGYTF. CDR3 sequence (DNA): TGTGCCAGCAGCTTTGGGGACATCTATGGCTACACCTTC.

At least ten counts were recorded for this clonotype. V and J are TRBV3-1 and TRBJ2-7; 10 nucleotides agree with TRBD1. After removal of 4 bases from V and 3 bases from J, the junction contained 3 bases not matched to a gene. Per germline, CDR1 LGHDT and CDR2 YNNKEL (reference sequence). CDR3 size: 14 residues. In DNA form, the CDR3 reads TGTGCCAGCAGCCGGGGACAGGGGATCTACGAGCAGTACTTC. Translating it yields CASSRGQGIYEQYF.

This clonotype occurred many times. This chain uses TRBV20-1 with TRBJ2-1; D remains unclear. The CDR3 totals 13 residues. Germline V gene sequence: CDR1 DFQATT, CDR2 SNEGSKA (reference sequence). Trimming took off 6 bases at V and 8 bases at J, with 17 bases between the two ends. The CDR3: CSAPILPVDEQFF. In nucleotides, the CDR3 is TGCAGTGCACCGATACTACCGGTAGATGAGCAGTTCTTC.